The subject of this entry is one T cell receptor beta chain. Its antigen is not known. Sequencing used immunoSEQ multiplex PCR; TCRdb keeps in-frame clones, though not all of them. The sample records 1,400,000 or so clones, approximately 98.5% being singletons. The data belong to a study of shared clonotypes between healthy human individuals. Study-level information: CD4 naive cells filled three plates per donor, CD4 memory three, CD8 naive two and CD8 memory one.

Study-wide results and limits: About 5% was the fraction of naive CD4 clonotypes found shared across four donors.

The clonotype originates from a man aged 25 to 45 in good health. The sample comprised naive CD4+ T cells sorted from blood. Described subset: CD45RA+ positively selected.

CDR3 in amino acids: CASSLRQSTEAFF. The DNA of the CDR3 is TGTGCCAGCAGCTTAAGACAGAGCACTGAAGCTTTCTTT. The V call is TRBV7-3, the J call TRBJ1-1, with a weak D call TRBD1 (5 bases). Germline V gives CDR1 SGHTA, CDR2 FQGTGA. This CDR3 region has 13 residues. With 1 base removed from V and 4 bases from J, the gap between germline ends came to 7 bases. The variable domain in full, with the rest retrieved from reference TRBV7-3 and TRBJ1-1, is GAGVSQTPSNKVTEKGKYVELRCDPISGHTALYWYRQSLGQGPEFLIYFQGTGAADDSGLPNDRFFAVRPEGSVSTLKIQRTERGDSAVYLCASSLRQSTEAFFGQGTRLTVV.